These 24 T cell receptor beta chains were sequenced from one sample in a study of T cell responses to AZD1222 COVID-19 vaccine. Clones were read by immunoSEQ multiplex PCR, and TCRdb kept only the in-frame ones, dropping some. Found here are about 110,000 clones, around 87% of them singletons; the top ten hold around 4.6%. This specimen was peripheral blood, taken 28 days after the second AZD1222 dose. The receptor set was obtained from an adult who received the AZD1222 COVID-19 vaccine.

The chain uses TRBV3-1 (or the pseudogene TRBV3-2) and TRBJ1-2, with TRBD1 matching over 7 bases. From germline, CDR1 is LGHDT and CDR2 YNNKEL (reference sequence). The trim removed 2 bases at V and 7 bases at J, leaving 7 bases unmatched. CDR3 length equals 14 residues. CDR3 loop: CASSQRQGDRGYTF. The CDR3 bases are TGTGCCAGCAGCCAAAGACAGGGAGATCGTGGCTACACCTTC.

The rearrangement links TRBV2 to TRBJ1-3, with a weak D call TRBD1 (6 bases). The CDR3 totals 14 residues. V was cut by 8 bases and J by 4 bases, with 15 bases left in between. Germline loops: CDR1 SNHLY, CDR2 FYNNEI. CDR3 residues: CASSPRQAGNTIYF. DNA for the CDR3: TGTGCCAGCTCCCCGCGACAGGCCGGAAACACCATATATTTT.

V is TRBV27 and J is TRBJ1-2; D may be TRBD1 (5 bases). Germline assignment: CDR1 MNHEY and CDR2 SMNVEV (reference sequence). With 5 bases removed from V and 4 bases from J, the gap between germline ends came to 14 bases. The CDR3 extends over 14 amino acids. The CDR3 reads CASSRDGPFYGYTF. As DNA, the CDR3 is TGTGCCAGCAGTCGGGACGGCCCCTTCTATGGCTACACCTTC.

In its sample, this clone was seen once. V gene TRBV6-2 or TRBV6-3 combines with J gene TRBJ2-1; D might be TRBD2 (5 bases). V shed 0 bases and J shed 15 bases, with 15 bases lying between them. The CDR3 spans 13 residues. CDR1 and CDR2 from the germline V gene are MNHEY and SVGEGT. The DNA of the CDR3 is TGTGCCAGCAGTTACTCGGAAACGGTTCGGGGGTTCTTC. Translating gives CASSYSETVRGFF.

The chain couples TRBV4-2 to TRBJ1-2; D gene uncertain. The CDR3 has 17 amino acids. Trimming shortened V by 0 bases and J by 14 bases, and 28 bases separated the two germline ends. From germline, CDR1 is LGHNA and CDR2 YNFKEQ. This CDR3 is CASSQDGSELVAMALTF. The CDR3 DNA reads TGTGCCAGCAGCCAAGACGGTTCTGAGCTAGTCGCTATGGCTTTAACCTTC.

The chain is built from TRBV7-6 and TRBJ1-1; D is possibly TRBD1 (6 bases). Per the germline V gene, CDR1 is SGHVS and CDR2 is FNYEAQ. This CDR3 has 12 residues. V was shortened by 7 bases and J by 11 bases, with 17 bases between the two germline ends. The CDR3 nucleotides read TGTGCCAGCACCTCTGAGGGTAGGGGGGCTTTCTTT. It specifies CASTSEGRGAFF.

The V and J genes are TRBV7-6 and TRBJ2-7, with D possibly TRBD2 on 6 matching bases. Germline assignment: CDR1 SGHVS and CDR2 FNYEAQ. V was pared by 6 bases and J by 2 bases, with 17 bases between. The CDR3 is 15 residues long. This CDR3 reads CASSSGGNEAYEQYF. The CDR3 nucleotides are TGTGCCAGCAGTTCAGGCGGGAATGAAGCCTACGAGCAGTACTTC.

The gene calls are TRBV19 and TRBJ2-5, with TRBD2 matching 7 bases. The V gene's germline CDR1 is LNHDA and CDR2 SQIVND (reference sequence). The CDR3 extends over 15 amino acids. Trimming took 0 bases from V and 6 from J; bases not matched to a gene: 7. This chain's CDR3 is CASSIDGGGVQTQYF. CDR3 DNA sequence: TGTGCCAGTAGTATAGATGGCGGGGGAGTACAGACCCAGTACTTC.

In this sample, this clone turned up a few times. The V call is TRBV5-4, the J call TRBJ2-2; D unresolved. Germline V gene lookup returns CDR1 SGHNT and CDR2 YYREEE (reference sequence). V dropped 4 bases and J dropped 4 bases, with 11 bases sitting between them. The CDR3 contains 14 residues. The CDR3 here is CASSDRRATGELFF. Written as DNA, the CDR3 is TGTGCCAGCAGCGACCGGAGAGCCACCGGGGAGCTGTTTTTT.

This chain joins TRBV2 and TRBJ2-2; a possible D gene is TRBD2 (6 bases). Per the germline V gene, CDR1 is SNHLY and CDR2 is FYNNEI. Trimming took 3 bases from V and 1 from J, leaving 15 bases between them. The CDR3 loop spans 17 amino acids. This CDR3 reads CASSDSSRGVNTGELFF. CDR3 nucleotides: TGTGCCAGCAGTGATTCATCGCGGGGAGTGAACACCGGGGAGCTGTTTTTT. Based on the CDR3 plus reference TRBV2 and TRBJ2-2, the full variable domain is EPEVTQTPSHQVTQMGQEVILRCVPISNHLYFYWYRQILGQKVEFLVSFYNNEISEKSEIFDDQFSVERPDGSNFTLKIRSTKLEDSAMYFCASSDSSRGVNTGELFFGEGSRLTVL.

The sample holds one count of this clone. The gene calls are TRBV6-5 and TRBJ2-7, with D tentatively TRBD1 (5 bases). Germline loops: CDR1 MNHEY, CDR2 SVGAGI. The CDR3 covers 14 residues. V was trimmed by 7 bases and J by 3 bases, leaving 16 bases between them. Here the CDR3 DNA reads TGTGCCAGCACAAGGTACAGGATGGGCTACGAGCAGTACTTC. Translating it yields CASTRYRMGYEQYF.

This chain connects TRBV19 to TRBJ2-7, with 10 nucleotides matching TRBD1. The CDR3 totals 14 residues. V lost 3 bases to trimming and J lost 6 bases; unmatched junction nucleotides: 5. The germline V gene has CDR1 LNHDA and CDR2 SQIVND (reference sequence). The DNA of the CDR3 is TGTGCCAGTAGTATCCGGGACAGGGGCTCCGAGCAGTACTTC. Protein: CASSIRDRGSEQYF.

CDR3 DNA: TGCGCCAGCAGCTTAGCCCCGGGCCCTTACAATGAGCAGTTCTTC. Its translation: CASSLAPGPYNEQFF. The chain carries TRBV5-1 and TRBJ2-1; no reliable D call. Germline CDR1 and CDR2: SGHRS and YFSETQ. The CDR3 sequence is 15 residues long. The V end was cut by 2 bases, the J end by 4 bases, with 13 bases between.

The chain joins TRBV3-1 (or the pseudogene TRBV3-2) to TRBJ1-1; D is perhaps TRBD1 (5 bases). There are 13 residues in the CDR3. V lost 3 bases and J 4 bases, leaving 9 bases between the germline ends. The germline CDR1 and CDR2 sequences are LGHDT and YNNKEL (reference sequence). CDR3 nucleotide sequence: TGTGCCAGCAGCCATCAGGGTGCCACTGAAGCTTTCTTT. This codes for CASSHQGATEAFF.

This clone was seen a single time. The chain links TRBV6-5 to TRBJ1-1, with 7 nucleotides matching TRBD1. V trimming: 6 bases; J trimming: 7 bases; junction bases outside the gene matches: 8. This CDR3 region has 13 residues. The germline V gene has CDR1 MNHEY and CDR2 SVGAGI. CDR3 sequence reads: CASSIQGSFEAFF. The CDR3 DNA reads TGTGCCAGCAGCATACAGGGGTCGTTTGAAGCTTTCTTT.

CDR3 nucleotides: TGTGCCAGCAAGGCAGGGAACACTGAAGCTTTCTTT. Translation: CASKAGNTEAFF. This chain connects TRBV12-3 or TRBV12-4 to TRBJ1-1; the D is unclear. The CDR3 extends over 12 amino acids. Trimming took off 7 bases at V and 1 base at J, with 7 bases between the two ends.

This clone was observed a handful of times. CDR3 sequence (DNA): TGTGCCAGCAGCTCCCCTAGCGGCGGAAAGACCCAGTACTTC. It is translated as CASSSPSGGKTQYF. V gene TRBV7-8 combines with J gene TRBJ2-5; 7 nucleotides agree with TRBD2. Germline CDR1 and CDR2: SGHVS and FQNEAQ. J lost 6 bases, V lost 4 bases, and 8 bases had no gene match. This CDR3 has 14 amino acids.

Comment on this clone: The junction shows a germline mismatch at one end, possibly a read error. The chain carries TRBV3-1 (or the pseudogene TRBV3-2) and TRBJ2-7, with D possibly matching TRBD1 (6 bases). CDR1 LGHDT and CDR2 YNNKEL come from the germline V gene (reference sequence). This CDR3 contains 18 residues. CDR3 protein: CASSLGQFGVLSSYGQYF. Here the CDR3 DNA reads TGTGCCAGCAGCCTAGGACAGTTTGGCGTCCTTAGCTCCTACGGGCAGTACTTC.

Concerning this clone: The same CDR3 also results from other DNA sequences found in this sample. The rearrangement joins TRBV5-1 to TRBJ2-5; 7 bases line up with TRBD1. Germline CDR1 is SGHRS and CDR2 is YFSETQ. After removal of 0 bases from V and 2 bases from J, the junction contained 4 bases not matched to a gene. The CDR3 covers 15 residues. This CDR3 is CASSLGRTGQETQYF. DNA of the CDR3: TGCGCCAGCAGCTTGGGAAGGACAGGACAAGAGACCCAGTACTTC. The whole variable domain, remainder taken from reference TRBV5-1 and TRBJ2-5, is KAGVTQTPRYLIKTRGQQVTLSCSPISGHRSVSWYQQTPGQGLQFLFEYFSETQRNKGNFPGRFSGRQFSNSRSEMNVSTLELGDSALYLCASSLGRTGQETQYFGPGTRLLVL.

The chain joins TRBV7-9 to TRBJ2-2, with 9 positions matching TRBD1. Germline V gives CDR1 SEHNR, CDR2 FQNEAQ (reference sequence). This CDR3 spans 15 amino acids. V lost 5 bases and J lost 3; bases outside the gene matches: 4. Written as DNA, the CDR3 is TGTGCCAGCAGCCCCGGACAGGGGTACACCGGGGAGCTGTTTTTT. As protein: CASSPGQGYTGELFF. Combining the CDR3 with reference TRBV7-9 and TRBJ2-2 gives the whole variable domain DTGVSQNPRHKITKRGQNVTFRCDPISEHNRLYWYRQTLGQGPEFLTYFQNEAQLEKSRLLSDRFSAERPKGSFSTLEIQRTEQGDSAMYLCASSPGQGYTGELFFGEGSRLTVL.

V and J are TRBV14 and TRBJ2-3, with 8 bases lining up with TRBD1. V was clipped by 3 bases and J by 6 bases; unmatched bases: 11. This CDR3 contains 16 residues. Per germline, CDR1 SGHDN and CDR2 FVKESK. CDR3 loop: CASSQDGTGTFDTQYF. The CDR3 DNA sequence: TGTGCCAGCAGCCAGGATGGGACAGGCACCTTTGATACGCAGTATTTT.

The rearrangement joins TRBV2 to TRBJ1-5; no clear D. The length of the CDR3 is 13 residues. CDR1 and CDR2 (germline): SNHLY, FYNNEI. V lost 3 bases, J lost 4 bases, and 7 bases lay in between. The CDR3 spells CASSEVENQPQHF. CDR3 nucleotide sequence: TGTGCCAGCAGTGAGGTGGAGAATCAGCCCCAGCATTTT.

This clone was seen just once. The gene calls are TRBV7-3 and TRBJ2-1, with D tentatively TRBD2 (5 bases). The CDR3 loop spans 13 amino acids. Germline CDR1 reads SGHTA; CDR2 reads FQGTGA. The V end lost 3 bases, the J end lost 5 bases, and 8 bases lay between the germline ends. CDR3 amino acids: CASSFGMNNEQFF. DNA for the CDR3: TGTGCCAGCAGCTTCGGGATGAACAATGAGCAGTTCTTC.

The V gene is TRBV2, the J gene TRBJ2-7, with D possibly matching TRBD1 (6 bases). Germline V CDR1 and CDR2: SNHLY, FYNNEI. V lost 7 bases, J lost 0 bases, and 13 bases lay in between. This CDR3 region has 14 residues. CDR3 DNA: TGTGCCAGCACGAGACAGGAGATCTCCTACGAGCAGTACTTC. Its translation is CASTRQEISYEQYF.